This T cell receptor beta chain was retrieved from a study of CD8+ T cells in alopecia areata. The sequencing template was cDNA reverse transcribed from extracted RNA. The protocol was immunoSEQ multiplex PCR, while the TCRdb copy is restricted to in-frame clones and leaves out a portion. The sample has about 200,000 clones; approximately 60% are singletons. V lost 1 base to trimming and J lost 12 bases; unmatched junction nucleotides: 15. There are 15 residues in the CDR3. CDR1 and CDR2 (germline): GTSNPN, SVGIG (reference sequence). Sequenced material: CD8+ T cells sorted from blood. The V gene is TRBV30, the J gene TRBJ1-1, with 9 bases fitting TRBD1. The sequence was collected from a human donor in good health. The CDR3 region has the DNA TGTGCCTGGAGTGAGTACGAGGGGCCAGGACAGGGGACTTTCTTT. Protein sequence: CAWSEYEGPGQGTFF.